This TCR beta chain appears in the sequencing data of a study of T cells in Graves' hyperthyroidism and ophthalmopathy. The CDR3 contains 14 residues. Trimming took 5 bases from V and 10 from J, leaving 20 bases between them. Germline V lookup: CDR1 PRHDT, CDR2 FYEKMQ (reference sequence). RNA transcripts were the template for amplifying TCR beta CDR3 regions. Primed by the HTBI set, a first-round RT-PCR was run on the TCR CDR3. TCRdb reanalysed the multiplex PCR reads using MiXCR and keeps one entry per CDR3 protein. The sample comprises approximately 410,000 distinct CDR3 sequences, approximately 14% of which are singletons, and 5% to 6% rests with the top ten. This clonotype was seen a few times.

This sequence was found in a woman aged 18-29 years with Graves' hyperthyroidism. The chain uses TRBV13 and TRBJ1-1; perhaps TRBD1 as D (5 bases). The sequencing sample was made of blood. The chain's CDR3 is CASSTGPSGARAFF. The CDR3 DNA follows: TGTGCCAGCAGCACCGGGCCCTCTGGGGCAAGAGCTTTCTTT.